The 6 T cell receptor beta chains reported below all come from one sample, sequenced in a study of regulatory T cells in long-lasting Graves disease. Building the TCR beta libraries relied on iRepertoire HTBI primers, and CDR3 regions underwent Arm-PCR. TCRdb reanalysed the multiplex PCR reads using MiXCR and keeps one entry per CDR3 protein. The sample includes fewer than 550,000 distinct CDR3 sequences, about 15% of them seen just once. Time point: newly diagnosed GD, antithyroid drugs for less than 3 months. The authors made the TCR library using RNA they extracted from PBMCs. The sample was also linked to a second study, of T cells in Graves' hyperthyroidism and ophthalmopathy.

Sequences were derived from peripheral blood mononuclear cells (PBMCs), sampled at new diagnosis, from a patient treated with antithyroid drugs. The source is a woman aged 40 to 65 with Graves disease.

This chain joins TRBV9 and TRBJ1-3; D is unclear. V was pared by 7 bases and J by 0 bases, with 14 bases between. This CDR3 region has 15 residues. Germline V gene data show CDR1 as SGDLS and CDR2 as YYNGEE. The CDR3: CASGRGRDSGNTIYF. The CDR3 bases are TGTGCCAGCGGCCGGGGTCGTGACTCTGGAAACACCATATATTTT.

The table lists this clonotype with many counts. The V call is TRBV19, the J call TRBJ1-2; 7 bases map to TRBD1. CDR3 length: 14 amino acids. Trimming removed 9 bases from V and 1 base from J; junction bases left unmatched: 8. Germline V CDR1 and CDR2: LNHDA, SQIVND (reference sequence). CDR3: CASRLRDSNYGYTF. CDR3 coding DNA: TGTGCCAGCCGACTTAGGGACAGTAACTATGGCTACACCTTC.

This sequence joins TRBV10-3 and TRBJ1-6; D uncertain. This CDR3 has 14 residues. The germline V gene encodes CDR1 ENHRY and CDR2 SYGVKD. Trimming removed 3 bases at V and 10 bases at J, with 13 bases between. As DNA, the CDR3 is TGTGCCATCAGTGATGGAGGGATCGAATCACCCCTCCACTTT. It codes for CAISDGGIESPLHF.

Here the CDR3 DNA reads TGCGCCAGCAGCCATCCGGACAGGGGAAGTGATACGCAGTATTTT. It specifies CASSHPDRGSDTQYF. V is TRBV4-1 and J is TRBJ2-3, with 9 positions matching TRBD1. Germline CDR1 and CDR2: MGHRA and YSYEKL. V trimming: 3 bases; J trimming: 6 bases; junction bases outside the gene matches: 7. The CDR3 contains 15 residues.

The sample holds many counts of this clonotype. The V and J genes are TRBV7-9 and TRBJ2-5, with TRBD2 matching 8 bases. CDR3 length equals 15 residues. Unmatched junction bases numbered 12, after V lost 5 bases and J lost 7 bases. Germline V gene lookup returns CDR1 SEHNR and CDR2 FQNEAQ (reference sequence). The CDR3 region is CASSATSGGGRTQYF. CDR3 coding DNA: TGTGCCAGCAGCGCCACCTCAGGCGGGGGGAGGACCCAGTACTTC.

This clonotype was seen more than once but under ten times. The chain carries TRBV30 and TRBJ2-3, with D unresolved. CDR1 is GTSNPN, CDR2 SVGIG, per germline (reference sequence). With 2 bases removed from V and 2 bases from J, the gap between germline ends came to 11 bases. The CDR3 consists of 14 residues. This chain's CDR3 is CAWSRWGTTDTQYF. Here the CDR3 DNA reads TGTGCCTGGAGTCGCTGGGGTACCACAGATACGCAGTATTTT. The variable domain in full, completed from reference TRBV30 and TRBJ2-3, reads SQTIHQWPATLVQPVGSPLSLECTVEGTSNPNLYWYRQAAGRGLQLLFYSVGIGQISSEVPQNLSASRPQDRQFILSSKKLLLSDSGFYLCAWSRWGTTDTQYFGPGTRLTVL.